This entry concerns a single T cell receptor beta chain. It lacks a known antigen. Base qualities were left out, and no much larger clone turns up one base away. The germline V gene encodes CDR1 MNHEY and CDR2 SVGAGI. The CDR3 holds 15 amino acids from the cysteine to the phenylalanine. CDR3 DNA only is kept here, 45 bases in frame from base 1. Ends trimmed: V by 4 bases, J by 7 bases; bases unmatched to a gene: 12. The time point label for this specimen denotes: about 28 days (+/-7) after the second vaccine dose. AZD1222 recipients given second doses at about 4 weeks or at about 12 weeks were pooled, since spike-specific TCR depth and breadth were not found to differ between the two schedules. The vaccinee samples were drawn from two UK trials, COV001 and COV002, one of which was a single-blind randomized controlled phase 2/3 trial testing AZD1222 (ChAdOx1 nCoV-19) in healthy adults. For TCRbeta chain sequencing, PBMC samples were collected from trial participants at day 0 and at day 28 after the second dose.

The CDR3 regions of human TCRbeta chains were analyzed by immunosequencing. The original methods were these. TCRs in the repertoires were matched against a reference library of SARS-CoV-2-specific TCRs that had been generated with the MIRA antigen-specificity platform. Breadth was defined as the fraction of unique TCRs that were SARS-CoV-2-associated, and depth was defined as the fraction of total T cells that were SARS-CoV-2-associated. Using the MIRA data, every spike-specific TCR was mapped to the spike region that the TCR reacted to and assigned to either a CD4 or a CD8 class. Log10-transformed breadth and depth values were compared by one-way ANOVA with Sidak's multiple comparisons tests. Entries here come from immuneACCESS through TCRdb and include only in-frame sequences with V and J called. Some clones fail to appear in such tables; in the studies checked, an unresolved V gene covers under half of the shortfall, and the cause of the remainder is unknown. V, J and clone size derive from that table, while D and trimming were established from the DNA sequence. This sample is represented by about 180,000 clones; around 88% of them were singletons. The top ten clones comprise approximately 10% of the sample.

The sample originates from a study of T cell responses to AZD1222 COVID-19 vaccine listed by TCRdb under 2021. About the full investigation: TCR sequencing covered about 230 trial participants: 200 to 210 given two doses of AZD1222 and approximately 25 given two doses of MenACWY control vaccine. Trial participants were enrolled by age into 18-55, 56-69 and 70-plus year subgroups, with 148, 28 and 57 TCR-sequenced participants respectively.

Paper-wide results and their limitations: Conclusions about previously exposed vaccinees are limited, since just six or seven AZD1222 recipients were seropositive for SARS-CoV-2 at baseline. The 56-69-year group was small, and its depth increase did not reach significance, likely because of low power. Most participants were white British and females outnumbered males, and the authors suggested that clonal diversity may have been underestimated. The vaccine-associated CD4 TCRs covered the entire spike protein, and the dominant responses fell in regions 160-218 and 743-854. Because no day 14 peak-response samples were available, repertoires were characterized only after the peak T cell response. A significant rise in spike-specific TCR breadth and depth was observed after two AZD1222 doses relative to day 0 and relative to MenACWY recipients. Nearly half of unique spike-specific TCRs reportedly recognized epitopes outside regions mutated in the B.1.351 and B.1.1.7 variants.

This TCR derives from an adult who received the AZD1222 COVID-19 vaccine. The sequenced sample was peripheral blood, obtained 28 days after the second AZD1222 dose. This chain joins TRBV6-5 to TRBJ1-1, and 7 bases in between align with TRBD1. The CDR3 sequence is CASSSPQGVMGEAFF. The sequenced DNA is TGTGCCAGCAGTTCCCCCCAGGGGGTTATGGGTGAAGCTTTCTTT.